This T cell receptor (beta chain) was retrieved from a study of identical twins. MiXCR, run by TCRdb on the 5' RACE reads, gives a single entry per CDR3 protein. The table includes 200,000 to 250,000 distinct CDR3 sequences, more than 6.5% detected once. This clonotype came up a few times. In germline, CDR1 is LGHNT, CDR2 FRNRAP. V lost 4 bases to trimming and J lost 2 bases, with 6 bases between them. This CDR3 spans 13 amino acids. Another study also made use of these data, one on yellow fever vaccine responses in identical twins.

The receptor comes from a woman between 18 and 30 years old in good health. The sequencing input was memory (CD45RO+) T cells sorted from blood. The chain recombines TRBV12-5 with TRBJ2-1, with D possibly TRBD1 on 5 matching bases. CDR3 in amino acids: CASGSRAYNEQFF. For the CDR3, the DNA is TGTGCTAGTGGTTCCAGGGCCTACAATGAGCAGTTCTTC.